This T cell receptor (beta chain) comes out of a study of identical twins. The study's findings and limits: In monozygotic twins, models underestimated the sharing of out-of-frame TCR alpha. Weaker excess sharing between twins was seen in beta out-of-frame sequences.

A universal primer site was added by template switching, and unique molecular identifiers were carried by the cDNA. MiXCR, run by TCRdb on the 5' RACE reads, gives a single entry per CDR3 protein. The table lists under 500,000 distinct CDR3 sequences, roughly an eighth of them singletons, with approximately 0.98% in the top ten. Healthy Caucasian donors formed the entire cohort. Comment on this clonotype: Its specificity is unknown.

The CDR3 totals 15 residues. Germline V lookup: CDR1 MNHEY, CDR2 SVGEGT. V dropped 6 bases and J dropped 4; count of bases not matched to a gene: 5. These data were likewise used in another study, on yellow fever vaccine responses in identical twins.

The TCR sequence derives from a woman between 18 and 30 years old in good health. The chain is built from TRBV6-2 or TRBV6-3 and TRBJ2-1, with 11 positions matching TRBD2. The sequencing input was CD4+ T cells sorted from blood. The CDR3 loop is CASRTTSGSYNEQFF. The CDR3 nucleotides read TGTGCCAGCAGGACTACTAGCGGGAGTTACAATGAGCAGTTCTTC.